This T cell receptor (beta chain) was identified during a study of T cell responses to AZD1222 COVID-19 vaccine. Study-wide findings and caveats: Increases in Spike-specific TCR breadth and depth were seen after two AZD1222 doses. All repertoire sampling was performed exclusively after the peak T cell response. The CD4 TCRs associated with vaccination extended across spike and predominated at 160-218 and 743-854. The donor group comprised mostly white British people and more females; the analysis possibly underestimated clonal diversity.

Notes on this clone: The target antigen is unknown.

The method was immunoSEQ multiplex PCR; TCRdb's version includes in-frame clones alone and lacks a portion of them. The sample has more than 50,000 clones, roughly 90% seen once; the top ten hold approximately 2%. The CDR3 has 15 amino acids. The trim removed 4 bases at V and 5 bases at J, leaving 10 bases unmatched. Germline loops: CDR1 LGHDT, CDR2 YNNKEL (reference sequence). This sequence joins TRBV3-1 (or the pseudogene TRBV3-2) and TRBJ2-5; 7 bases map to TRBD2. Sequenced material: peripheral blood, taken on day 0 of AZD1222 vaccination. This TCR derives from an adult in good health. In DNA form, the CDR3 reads TGTGCCAGCAGCCGACAGCGCCTTAGCGGGGAGACCCAGTACTTC. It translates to CASSRQRLSGETQYF.